The 7 T cell receptor beta chains given below trace back to one sample, sequenced in a study of cytotoxic CD8 clonotypes in ibrutinib-treated CLL. Only in-frame clones appear in the TCRdb table, and some are missing; sequencing was by immunoSEQ multiplex PCR. The sample lists 250,000 to 350,000 clones, approximately 79% occurring once. The material was PBMCs, obtained at disease progression, from a patient treated with ibrutinib. Every receptor here comes from a human donor with chronic lymphocytic leukemia.

The J gene is TRBJ2-7, the V gene TRBV5-4; D may be TRBD1 or TRBD2 (5 bases each). Germline assignment: CDR1 SGHNT and CDR2 YYREEE (reference sequence). This CDR3 spans 16 amino acids. V was trimmed by 0 bases and J by 4 bases, leaving 17 bases between them. This chain's CDR3 is CASSLDPGRRGYEQYF. CDR3 sequence (DNA): TGTGCCAGCAGCTTGGACCCGGGACGCCGGGGATACGAGCAGTACTTC.

The chain employs TRBV4-1 and TRBJ2-1; D not resolved. This CDR3 has 13 amino acids. With 5 bases removed from V and 4 bases from J, the gap between germline ends came to 9 bases. CDR1 is MGHRA and CDR2 is YSYEKL in the germline V gene. CDR3 nucleotides: TGCGCCAGCAGCGGGCACAAATACAATGAGCAGTTCTTC. Translating it yields CASSGHKYNEQFF.

The V call is TRBV19, the J call TRBJ2-5; tentative D call: TRBD1 (6 bases). Trimming cost V 2 bases and J 4 bases, with 17 bases left between them. Germline loops: CDR1 LNHDA, CDR2 SQIVND (reference sequence). This CDR3 is built from 16 residues. CDR3 coding DNA: TGTGCCAGTAGTATAATTGGGGTGACAGGTCGAGAGACCCAGTACTTC. Its translation: CASSIIGVTGRETQYF.

The chain links TRBV7-9 to TRBJ2-7, with 8 bases that match TRBD1. Germline loops: CDR1 SEHNR, CDR2 FQNEAQ (reference sequence). This CDR3 is built from 15 residues. Germline trimming cut 3 bases from V and 2 bases from J; bases unmatched to any gene: 6. The DNA for the CDR3 is TGTGCCAGCAGCTTCGGACAGGGCGGCACCTACGAGCAGTACTTC. Protein product: CASSFGQGGTYEQYF.

The chain links TRBV27 to TRBJ2-3, with a tentative D call TRBD1 (6 bases). The CDR3 is 15 amino acids. CDR1 and CDR2 from the germline V gene are MNHEY and SMNVEV (reference sequence). V was trimmed by 7 bases and J by 3 bases, leaving 17 bases between them. The CDR3 here is CASTRRGGWTDTQYF. The CDR3 DNA reads TGTGCCAGCACTCGCCGAGGGGGATGGACAGATACGCAGTATTTT.

V gene TRBV4-1 combines with J gene TRBJ1-5; a possible D gene is TRBD1 (5 bases). The CDR3 spans 15 residues. Trimming removed 1 base from V and 7 bases from J, with 14 bases in between. The germline CDR1 and CDR2 sequences are MGHRA and YSYEKL. The CDR3 here is CASSQVGGGKQPQHF. In DNA form, the CDR3 reads TGCGCCAGCAGCCAAGTGGGGGGAGGGAAGCAGCCCCAGCATTTT.

The genes are TRBV4-3 and TRBJ1-3; TRBD1 is a possible D gene (6 bases). The CDR3 consists of 17 residues. V lost 0 bases and J 0 bases, leaving 12 bases between the germline ends. Germline CDR1 and CDR2: LGHNA and YSLEER. Written as DNA, the CDR3 is TGCGCCAGCAGCCAAGATCATGGGGGCCTCTCTGGAAACACCATATATTTT. It translates to CASSQDHGGLSGNTIYF.